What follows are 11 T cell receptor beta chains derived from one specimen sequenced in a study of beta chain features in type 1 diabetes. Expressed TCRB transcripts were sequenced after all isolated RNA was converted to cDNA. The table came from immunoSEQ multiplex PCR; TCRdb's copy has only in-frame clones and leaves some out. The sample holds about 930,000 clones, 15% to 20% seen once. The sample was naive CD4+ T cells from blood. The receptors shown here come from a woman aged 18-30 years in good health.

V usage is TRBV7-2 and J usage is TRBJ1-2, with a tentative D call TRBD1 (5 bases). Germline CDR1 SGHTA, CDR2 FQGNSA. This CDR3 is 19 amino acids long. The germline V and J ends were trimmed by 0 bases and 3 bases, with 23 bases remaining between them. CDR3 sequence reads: CASSLAPFSDGGLDYGYTF. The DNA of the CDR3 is TGTGCCAGCAGCTTAGCCCCCTTCAGTGACGGGGGACTGGACTATGGCTACACCTTC. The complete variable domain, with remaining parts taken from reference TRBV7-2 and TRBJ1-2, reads GAGVSQSPSNKVTEKGKDVELRCDPISGHTALYWYRQSLGQGLEFLIYFQGNSAPDKSGLPSDRFSAERTGGSVSTLTIQRTQQEDSAVYLCASSLAPFSDGGLDYGYTFGSGTRLTVV.

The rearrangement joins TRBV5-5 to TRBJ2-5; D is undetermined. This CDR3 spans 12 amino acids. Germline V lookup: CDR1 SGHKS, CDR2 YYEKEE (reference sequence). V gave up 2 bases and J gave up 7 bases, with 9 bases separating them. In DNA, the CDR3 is TGTGCCAGCAGCTTTCTGGGTGTGACCCAGTACTTC. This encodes CASSFLGVTQYF. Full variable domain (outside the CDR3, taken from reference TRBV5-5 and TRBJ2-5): DAGVTQSPTHLIKTRGQQVTLRCSPISGHKSVSWYQQVLGQGPQFIFQYYEKEERGRGNFPDRFSARQFPNYSSELNVNALLLGDSALYLCASSFLGVTQYFGPGTRLLVL.

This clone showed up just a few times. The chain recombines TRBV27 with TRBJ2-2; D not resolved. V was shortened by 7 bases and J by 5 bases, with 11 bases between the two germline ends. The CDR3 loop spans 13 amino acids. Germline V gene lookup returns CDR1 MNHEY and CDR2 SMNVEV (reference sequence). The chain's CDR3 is CASTPSRTGELFF. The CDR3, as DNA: TGTGCCAGCACCCCTTCCCGGACCGGGGAGCTGTTTTTT.

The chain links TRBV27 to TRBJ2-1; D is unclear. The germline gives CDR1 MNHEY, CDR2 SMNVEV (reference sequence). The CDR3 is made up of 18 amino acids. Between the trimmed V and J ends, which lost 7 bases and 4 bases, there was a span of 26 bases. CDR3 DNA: TGTGCCAGCATCAGCTCGAACGGGTTAGGTGGGGTATACAATGAGCAGTTCTTC. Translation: CASISSNGLGGVYNEQFF.

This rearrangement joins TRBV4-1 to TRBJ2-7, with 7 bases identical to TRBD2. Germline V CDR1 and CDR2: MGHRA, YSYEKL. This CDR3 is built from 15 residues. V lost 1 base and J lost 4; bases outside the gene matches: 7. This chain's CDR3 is CASSQGREPLYEQYF. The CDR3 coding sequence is TGCGCCAGCAGCCAAGGGCGGGAGCCGCTTTACGAGCAGTACTTC.

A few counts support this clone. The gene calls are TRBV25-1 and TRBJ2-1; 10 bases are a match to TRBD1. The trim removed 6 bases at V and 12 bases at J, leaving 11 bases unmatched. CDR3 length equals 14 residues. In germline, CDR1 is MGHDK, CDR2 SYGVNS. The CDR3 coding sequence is TGTGCCAGCAGCATGACAGGGGGCGCATTTCGGCAGTTCTTC. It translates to CASSMTGGAFRQFF.

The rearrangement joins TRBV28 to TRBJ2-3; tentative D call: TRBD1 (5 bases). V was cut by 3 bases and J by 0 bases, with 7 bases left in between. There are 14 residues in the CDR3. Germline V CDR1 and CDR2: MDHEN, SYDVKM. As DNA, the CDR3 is TGTGCCAGCAGTTTGACAGCTAGCACAGATACGCAGTATTTT. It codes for CASSLTASTDTQYF.

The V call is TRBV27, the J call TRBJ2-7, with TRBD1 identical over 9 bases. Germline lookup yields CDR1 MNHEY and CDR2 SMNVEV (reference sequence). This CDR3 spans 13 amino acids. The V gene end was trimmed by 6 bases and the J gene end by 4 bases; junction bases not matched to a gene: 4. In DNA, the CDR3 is TGTGCCAGCAGGCCGGGACAGGGATACGAGCAGTACTTC. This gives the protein CASRPGQGYEQYF.

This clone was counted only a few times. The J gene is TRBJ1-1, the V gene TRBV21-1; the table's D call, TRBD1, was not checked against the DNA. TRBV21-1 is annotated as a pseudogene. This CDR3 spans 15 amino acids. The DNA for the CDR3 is TGTGCCAGCAGTCAAACAGGGGGCAGGGTCACTGAAGCTTTCTTT. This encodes CASSQTGGRVTEAFF.

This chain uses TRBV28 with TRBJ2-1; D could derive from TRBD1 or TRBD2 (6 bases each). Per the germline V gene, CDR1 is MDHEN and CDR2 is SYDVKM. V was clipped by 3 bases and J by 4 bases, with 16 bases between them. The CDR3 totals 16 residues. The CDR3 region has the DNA TGTGCCAGCAGTTTTAGGGGGGCGGGAACATACAATGAGCAGTTCTTC. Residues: CASSFRGAGTYNEQFF.

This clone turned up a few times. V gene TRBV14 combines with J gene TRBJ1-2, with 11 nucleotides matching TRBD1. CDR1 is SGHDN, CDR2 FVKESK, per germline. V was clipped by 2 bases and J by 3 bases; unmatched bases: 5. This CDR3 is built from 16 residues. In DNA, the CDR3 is TGTGCCAGCAGCCAAACCCCGGGACAGGGGGACTATGGCTACACCTTC. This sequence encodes CASSQTPGQGDYGYTF. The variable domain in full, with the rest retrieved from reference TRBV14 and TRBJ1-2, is EAGVTQFPSHSVIEKGQTVTLRCDPISGHDNLYWYRRVMGKEIKFLLHFVKESKQDESGMPNNRFLAERTGGTYSTLKVQPAELEDSGVYFCASSQTPGQGDYGYTFGSGTRLTVV.